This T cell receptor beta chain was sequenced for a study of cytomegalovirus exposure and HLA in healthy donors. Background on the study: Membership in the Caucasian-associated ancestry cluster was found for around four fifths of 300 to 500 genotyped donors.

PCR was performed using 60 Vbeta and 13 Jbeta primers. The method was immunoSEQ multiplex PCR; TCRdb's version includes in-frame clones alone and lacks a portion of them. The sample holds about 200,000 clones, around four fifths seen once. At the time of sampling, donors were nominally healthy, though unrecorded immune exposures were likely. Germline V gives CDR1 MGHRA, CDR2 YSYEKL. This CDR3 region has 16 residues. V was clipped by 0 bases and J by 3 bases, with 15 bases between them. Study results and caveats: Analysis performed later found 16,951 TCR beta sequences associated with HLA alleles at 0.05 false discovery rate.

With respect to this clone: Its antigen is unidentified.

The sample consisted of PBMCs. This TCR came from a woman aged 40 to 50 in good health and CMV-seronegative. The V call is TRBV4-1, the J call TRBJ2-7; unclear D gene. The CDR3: CASSQDAVNYYYEQYF. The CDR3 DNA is TGCGCCAGCAGCCAAGACGCGGTGAACTACTACTACGAGCAGTACTTC.